This passage covers 32 T cell receptor beta chains from one sample sequenced in a study of blood T cell repertoires in COVID-19. The repertoire was sequenced with immunoSEQ multiplex PCR; TCRdb's copy has only in-frame clones and lacks some. This sample has about 56,000 clones, with about 90% found just once. The sample taken for sequencing was peripheral blood. Receptor source: a human donor in a cohort sampled during active COVID-19.

This chain links TRBV18 with TRBJ1-2; D gene unclear. The CDR3 contains 14 residues. Deletions cut 3 bases from V and 1 base from J, with 9 bases between. CDR1 KGHSH and CDR2 LQKENI come from the germline V gene. CDR3 amino acids: CASSPEGGNYGYTF. The CDR3 nucleotides read TGTGCCAGCTCACCGGAGGGCGGTAACTATGGCTACACCTTC.

V and J are TRBV27 and TRBJ2-1, with 10 bases that match TRBD2. The trim removed 5 bases at V and 5 bases at J, leaving 9 bases unmatched. CDR1 is MNHEY, CDR2 SMNVEV, per germline (reference sequence). CDR3 length equals 16 residues. The CDR3: CASSLLPSGGDNEQFF. The CDR3 DNA sequence: TGTGCCAGCAGTCTCCTGCCTAGCGGGGGTGACAATGAGCAGTTCTTC.

CDR3 loop: CASSTKSFGLAAYEQYF. Written as DNA, the CDR3 is TGTGCCAGTAGTACCAAGTCTTTCGGGCTAGCAGCCTACGAGCAGTACTTC. V is TRBV19 and J is TRBJ2-7, with D possibly TRBD2 on 5 matching bases. Trimming took off 4 bases at V and 2 bases at J, with 21 bases between the two ends. Germline V gene sequence: CDR1 LNHDA, CDR2 SQIVND (reference sequence). The CDR3 contains 17 residues. Filled out from reference TRBV19 and TRBJ2-7, the complete variable domain reads DGGITQSPKYLFRKEGQNVTLSCEQNLNHDAMYWYRQDPGQGLRLIYYSQIVNDFQKGDIAEGYSVSREKKESFPLTVTSAQKNPTAFYLCASSTKSFGLAAYEQYFGPGTRLTVT.

The V call is TRBV7-3, the J call TRBJ2-3, with 9 bases aligning to TRBD1. J gave up 3 bases and V 4 bases, and 2 bases lay outside the gene matches. The CDR3 covers 14 residues. The V gene's germline CDR1 is SGHTA and CDR2 FQGTGA. The CDR3: CASSSGQGTDTQYF. In nucleotides, the CDR3 is TGTGCCAGCAGCTCGGGACAGGGAACAGATACGCAGTATTTT.

This clone was seen a handful of times. V usage is TRBV4-3 and J usage is TRBJ1-5, with D possibly TRBD1 on 5 matching bases. V lost 0 bases, J lost 2 bases, and 11 bases lay in between. The germline V gene has CDR1 LGHNA and CDR2 YSLEER. This CDR3 is built from 16 residues. DNA of the CDR3: TGCGCCAGCAGCCAAGATAACAGGTTTGGCAATCAGCCCCAGCATTTT. Its translation: CASSQDNRFGNQPQHF.

CDR3 in amino acids: CASSYPRTKNTEAFF. Written as DNA, the CDR3 is TGTGCCAGCAGTTACCCAAGGACAAAGAACACTGAAGCTTTCTTT. The chain is built from TRBV6-6 and TRBJ1-1; a possible D gene is TRBD1 (5 bases). The CDR3 totals 15 residues. Germline V CDR1 and CDR2: MNHNY, SVGAGI (reference sequence). V lost 2 bases and J lost 1, with 11 bases in between.

This clone occurred a few times. The gene calls are TRBV12-3 or TRBV12-4 and TRBJ2-1, with D hard to call. CDR3 length: 12 amino acids. Deletions cut 3 bases from V and 4 bases from J, with 4 bases between. The chain's CDR3 is CASSFGYNEQFF. CDR3 bases: TGTGCCAGCAGTTTCGGGTACAATGAGCAGTTCTTC.

This chain uses TRBV11-2 with TRBJ1-2, with D possibly TRBD1 on 6 matching bases. From germline, CDR1 is SGHAT and CDR2 FQNNGV. V gave up 5 bases and J gave up 4 bases, with 11 bases separating them. The CDR3 has 13 amino acids. CDR3 protein: CASSLMDSYGYTF. In DNA, the CDR3 is TGTGCCAGCAGCCTGATGGACAGCTATGGCTACACCTTC.

This clone was detected only once. The chain recombines TRBV18 with TRBJ1-4, with D possibly matching TRBD1 (6 bases). The CDR3 loop spans 17 amino acids. The V gene's germline CDR1 is KGHSH and CDR2 LQKENI. The germline V and J ends were trimmed by 0 bases and 6 bases, with 17 bases remaining between them. CDR3 in amino acids: CASSPPRQAHRDEKLFF. Written as DNA, the CDR3 is TGTGCCAGCTCACCACCGCGACAGGCCCACCGTGATGAAAAACTGTTTTTT.

The chain has TRBV5-6 and TRBJ2-3; possibly TRBD2 for D (7 bases). Germline CDR1 and CDR2: SGHDT and YYEEEE. With 0 bases removed from V and 8 bases from J, the gap between germline ends came to 19 bases. There are 16 residues in the CDR3. The CDR3 sequence: CASSLGTTRGAGTQYF. CDR3 nucleotides: TGTGCCAGCAGCTTGGGGACTACTCGGGGGGCAGGTACGCAGTATTTT. Full variable domain (rest looked up from reference TRBV5-6 and TRBJ2-3): DAGVTQSPTHLIKTRGQQVTLRCSPKSGHDTVSWYQQALGQGPQFIFQYYEEEERQRGNFPDRFSGHQFPNYSSELNVNALLLGDSALYLCASSLGTTRGAGTQYFGPGTRLTVL.

The chain employs TRBV27 and TRBJ2-3, with D hard to call. CDR3 size: 13 residues. With 4 bases removed from V and 6 bases from J, the gap between germline ends came to 11 bases. The germline CDR1 and CDR2 sequences are MNHEY and SMNVEV (reference sequence). The CDR3, as DNA: TGTGCCAGCAGTTACAAGGAGTGGGATACGCAGTATTTT. This sequence encodes CASSYKEWDTQYF.

The chain carries TRBV5-8 and TRBJ2-3; the D gene is possibly TRBD2 (6 bases). Trimming pared 0 bases from V and 5 bases from J, leaving 16 bases between. Germline CDR1 reads SGHTS; CDR2 reads YDEGEE. The CDR3 length is 16 residues. In DNA, the CDR3 is TGTGCCAGCAGCTTGGCTTGGTTGGTCGGGGGAGATACGCAGTATTTT. It encodes CASSLAWLVGGDTQYF.

The chain is built from TRBV29-1 and TRBJ2-6, with TRBD1 as a possible D gene (6 bases). Germline V gives CDR1 SQVTM, CDR2 ANQGSEA. The CDR3 consists of 16 residues. With 4 bases removed from V and 0 bases from J, the gap between germline ends came to 13 bases. CDR3 nucleotide sequence: TGCAGCGTTGGAGGGGGTTTCGACTCTGGGGCCAACGTCCTGACTTTC. Protein sequence: CSVGGGFDSGANVLTF.

In this sample, this clone turned up once. This chain joins TRBV7-9 and TRBJ1-1, with TRBD1 identical over 7 bases. Germline CDR1 is SEHNR and CDR2 is FQNEAQ (reference sequence). This CDR3 region has 15 residues. The junction had 6 bases not matched to a gene; V was cut back by 5 bases and J by 0 bases. The CDR3 sequence is CASSPPGTVNTEAFF. The CDR3 bases are TGTGCCAGCAGCCCGCCCGGGACAGTGAACACTGAAGCTTTCTTT.

The chain is built from TRBV19 and TRBJ2-6; TRBD1 matches 9 bases. The trim removed 9 bases at V and 2 bases at J, leaving 8 bases unmatched. Germline V gene lookup returns CDR1 LNHDA and CDR2 SQIVND (reference sequence). This CDR3 spans 16 amino acids. CDR3 sequence reads: CASSEDRGAGANVLTF. For the CDR3, the DNA is TGTGCCAGCTCCGAGGACAGGGGCGCTGGGGCCAACGTCCTGACTTTC.

The rearrangement joins TRBV7-6 to TRBJ2-7; tentatively, D is TRBD2 (6 bases). Trimming pared 1 base from V and 0 bases from J, leaving 10 bases between. There are 15 residues in the CDR3. The germline V gene has CDR1 SGHVS and CDR2 FNYEAQ. The CDR3 DNA reads TGTGCCAGCAGCTTAGGGCGGGGAAGCTCCTACGAGCAGTACTTC. It specifies CASSLGRGSSYEQYF.

CDR3 sequence (DNA): TGTGCCAGCAGTGAGGGGGGGCTTAGATCCTACGAGCAGTACTTC. Translation: CASSEGGLRSYEQYF. This sequence joins TRBV6-1 and TRBJ2-7; a weak D match, TRBD2 (7 bases). In germline, CDR1 is MNHNS, CDR2 SASEGT. This CDR3 has 15 amino acids. Trimming removed 3 bases from V and 1 base from J, with 13 bases in between.

This chain connects TRBV4-1 to TRBJ2-7, with TRBD1 matching over 8 bases. The CDR3 is 15 residues long. From germline, CDR1 is MGHRA and CDR2 YSYEKL. Trimming at V came to 4 bases and at J to 4 bases, leaving 9 bases not matched to a gene. CDR3 sequence (DNA): TGCGCCAGCAGCCCGGGGCAGGGGGCAATTTACGAGCAGTACTTC. Its translation is CASSPGQGAIYEQYF.

CDR3 bases: TGTGCCAGTAGGTCGGCGGGCGGGGGTACTTACGAGCAGTACTTC. This codes for CASRSAGGGTYEQYF. The genes are TRBV19 and TRBJ2-7; 7 bases are shared with TRBD2. This CDR3 comprises 15 residues. J lost 4 bases, V lost 6 bases, and 12 bases had no gene match. Germline V gives CDR1 LNHDA, CDR2 SQIVND (reference sequence).

The chain couples TRBV18 to TRBJ1-2, with 8 bases identical to TRBD1. The CDR3 has 13 amino acids. The trim removed 4 bases at V and 8 bases at J, leaving 6 bases unmatched. Germline V lookup: CDR1 KGHSH, CDR2 LQKENI. CDR3 sequence reads: CASSQGQDHGYTF. The CDR3 DNA sequence: TGTGCCAGCTCACAGGGACAGGATCACGGCTACACCTTC.

The chain carries TRBV6-6 and TRBJ2-1, with a tentative D call TRBD1 (6 bases). Trimming took off 6 bases at V and 4 bases at J, with 13 bases between the two ends. This CDR3 region has 14 residues. Germline V CDR1 and CDR2: MNHNY, SVGAGI (reference sequence). CDR3 in amino acids: CASSRATGYNEQFF. DNA for the CDR3: TGTGCCAGCAGCCGAGCAACAGGGTACAATGAGCAGTTCTTC.

The chain links TRBV30 to TRBJ1-4; D is unresolved. CDR1 and CDR2 (germline): GTSNPN, SVGIG (reference sequence). This CDR3 contains 12 residues. The ends were cut back, 0 bases at V and 8 bases at J, with 7 bases in the middle. In nucleotides, the CDR3 is TGTGCCTGGAGTGTAATCAGGGAAAAACTGTTTTTT. Translating gives CAWSVIREKLFF.

CDR3 DNA sequence: TGTGCCAGCTCAACCGGGACTAACCTTGTAGATGAGCAGTTCTTC. It specifies CASSTGTNLVDEQFF. This chain joins TRBV18 and TRBJ2-1; 7 nucleotides line up with TRBD2. Germline V CDR1 and CDR2: KGHSH, LQKENI. The CDR3 is made up of 15 amino acids. The ends lost 5 bases at V and 8 bases at J; junction bases unmatched: 12.

The chain carries TRBV5-1 and TRBJ2-7; possible D gene TRBD2, 6 bases. The CDR3 has 14 amino acids. CDR1 SGHRS and CDR2 YFSETQ come from the germline V gene. The V gene lost 4 bases and the J gene lost 3 bases, with 14 bases spanning the gap. The CDR3 loop is CASSPEGDFYEQYF. In DNA form, the CDR3 reads TGCGCCAGCAGCCCGGAGGGTGATTTCTACGAGCAGTACTTC.

Written as DNA, the CDR3 is TGTGCCAGCAGTTACTCGATGGCACAGTTCATTGTCAATGAGCAGTTCTTC. Its protein product is CASSYSMAQFIVNEQFF. The chain has TRBV6-7 and TRBJ2-1, with no clear D. TRBV6-7 is an open reading frame whose function is uncertain. The ends were cut back, 0 bases at V and 6 bases at J, with 18 bases in the middle. The CDR3 has 17 residues.

J is TRBJ2-1 and V is TRBV4-1, with 10 bases that match TRBD2. The trim removed 0 bases at V and 7 bases at J, leaving 9 bases unmatched. This CDR3 is built from 17 residues. The V gene's germline CDR1 is MGHRA and CDR2 YSYEKL. CDR3 protein: CASSQDRSGGARNEQFF. The CDR3 coding sequence is TGCGCCAGCAGCCAAGATAGGAGCGGGGGGGCCCGAAATGAGCAGTTCTTC.

This clone has more than one count but fewer than ten. The chain joins TRBV3-1 (or the pseudogene TRBV3-2) to TRBJ2-7; 10 bases line up with TRBD2. Trimming took 4 bases from V and 0 from J; bases not matched to a gene: 3. The CDR3 is 15 residues long. Per the germline V gene, CDR1 is LGHDT and CDR2 is YNNKEL (reference sequence). This chain's CDR3 is CASSRIAGGSYEQYF. CDR3 in DNA: TGTGCCAGCAGCCGCATAGCGGGGGGCTCCTACGAGCAGTACTTC.

The rearrangement uses TRBV5-6 and TRBJ2-5, with D possibly TRBD2 on 5 matching bases. V was clipped by 0 bases and J by 2 bases, with 11 bases between them. The CDR3 extends over 15 amino acids. CDR1 is SGHDT and CDR2 is YYEEEE in the germline V gene. Written as DNA, the CDR3 is TGTGCCAGCAGCTTGGGCTTAGCGTTGCAAGAGACCCAGTACTTC. As protein: CASSLGLALQETQYF.

This CDR3 reads CASSLVDRGFSYEQYF. The CDR3 DNA sequence: TGTGCCAGCAGCTTAGTGGACAGGGGGTTCTCCTACGAGCAGTACTTC. V is TRBV7-8 and J is TRBJ2-7; 10 bases map to TRBD1. Germline CDR1 is SGHVS and CDR2 is FQNEAQ. V shed 1 base, J shed 0 bases, and the junction held 3 bases outside the gene matches. The CDR3 is 16 residues long.

The chain has TRBV6-2 or TRBV6-3 and TRBJ2-3, with a tentative D call TRBD1 (6 bases). This CDR3 comprises 15 residues. Trimming cost V 6 bases and J 4 bases, with 17 bases left between them. The germline CDR1 and CDR2 sequences are MNHEY and SVGEGT. This CDR3 reads CASSDRDTGADTQYF. The CDR3 nucleotides read TGTGCCAGCAGCGACCGGGACACGGGTGCAGATACGCAGTATTTT.

V usage is TRBV5-1 and J usage is TRBJ2-3; 9 bases fit TRBD1. The trim removed 7 bases at V and 3 bases at J, leaving 6 bases unmatched. Germline CDR1 is SGHRS and CDR2 is YFSETQ. The CDR3 has 14 residues. The CDR3: CASHRGRGTDTQYF. CDR3 DNA: TGCGCCAGCCACAGGGGGCGAGGAACAGATACGCAGTATTTT.

The J gene is TRBJ1-6, the V gene TRBV2; 7 nucleotides align to TRBD1. The germline V gene encodes CDR1 SNHLY and CDR2 FYNNEI. The CDR3 is 15 residues long. V lost 1 base to trimming and J lost 9 bases; unmatched junction nucleotides: 6. CDR3 in amino acids: CASSEVRGQGSPLHF. CDR3 bases: TGTGCCAGCAGTGAAGTTAGGGGGCAGGGTTCACCCCTCCACTTT.